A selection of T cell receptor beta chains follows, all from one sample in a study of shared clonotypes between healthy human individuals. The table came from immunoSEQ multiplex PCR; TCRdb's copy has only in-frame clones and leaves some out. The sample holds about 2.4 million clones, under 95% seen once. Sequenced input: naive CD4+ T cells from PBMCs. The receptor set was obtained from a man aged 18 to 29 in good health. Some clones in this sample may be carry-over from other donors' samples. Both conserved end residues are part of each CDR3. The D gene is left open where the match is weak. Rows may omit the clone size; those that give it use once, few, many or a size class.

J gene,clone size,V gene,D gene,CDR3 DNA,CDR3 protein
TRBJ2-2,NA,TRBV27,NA,TGTGCCAGCACCCGACAGCTTAACACCGGGGAGCTGTTTTTT,CASTRQLNTGELFF
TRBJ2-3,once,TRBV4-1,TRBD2,TGCGCCAGCAGCCAAGATAAGGCTAGCGGGAGCTCAGATACGCAGTATTTT,CASSQDKASGSSDTQYF
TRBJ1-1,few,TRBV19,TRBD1,TGTGCCAGCTCTGGGGCAGGGGGGAACACTGAAGCTTTCTTT,CASSGAGGNTEAFF
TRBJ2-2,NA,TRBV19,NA,TGTGCCAGTAGTTCCCGAACTAACACCGGGGAGCTGTTTTTT,CASSSRTNTGELFF
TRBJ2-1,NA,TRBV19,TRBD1,TGTGCCAGTAGTATCTTACAGGGGGCATTTGGGAATGAGCAGTTCTTC,CASSILQGAFGNEQFF
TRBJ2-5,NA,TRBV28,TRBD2,TGTGCCAGCAGTCCGACTAGCGGGATCCAAGAGACCCAGTACTTC,CASSPTSGIQETQYF
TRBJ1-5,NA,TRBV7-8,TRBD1,TGTGCCAGCAGCTTAGCTTGGACAGGGGGGGTTCGTCAGCCCCAGCATTTT,CASSLAWTGGVRQPQHF
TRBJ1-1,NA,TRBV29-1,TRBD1,TGCAGCGGTCGGCGGGACAGGGGGTATAATGAAGCTTTCTTT,CSGRRDRGYNEAFF
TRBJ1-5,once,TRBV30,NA,TGTGCCTGGGGAGACGGGCAGCCCCAGCATTTT,CAWGDGQPQHF
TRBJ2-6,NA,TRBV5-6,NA,TGTGCCAGCAGCTTCCTGGGGCGATCTGGGGCCAACGTCCTGACTTTC,CASSFLGRSGANVLTF
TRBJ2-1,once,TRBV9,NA,TGTGCCAGCAGCGGGGCGCTAGAGTCCTACAATGAGCAGTTCTTC,CASSGALESYNEQFF
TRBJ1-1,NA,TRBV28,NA,TGTGCCAGCAGTTTATTACGGGGGAACACTGAAGCTTTCTTT,CASSLLRGNTEAFF
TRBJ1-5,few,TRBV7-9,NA,TGTGCCAGCAGCTTAGGTCTTGGGGGTCAGCCCCAGCATTTT,CASSLGLGGQPQHF
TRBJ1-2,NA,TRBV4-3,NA,TGCGCCAGCAGCCAAGTAAAGGAGTCATATCGTGGCTACACCTTC,CASSQVKESYRGYTF
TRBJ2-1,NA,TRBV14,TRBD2,TGTGCCAGCAGCCGGACTAGCGGCTCCTACAATGAGCAGTTCTTC,CASSRTSGSYNEQFF
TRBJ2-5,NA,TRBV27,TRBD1,TGTGCCAGCAGTTTATACAGGGGAAGGGCCCAGGAGACCCAGTACTTC,CASSLYRGRAQETQYF
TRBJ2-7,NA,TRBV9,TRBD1,TGTGCCAGCAGCGTAGAGCAGGGGGTTACCTACGAGCAGTACTTC,CASSVEQGVTYEQYF
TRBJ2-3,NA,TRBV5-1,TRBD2,TGCGCCAGCAGCTGGACTAGCGGGAGTCCGGATACGCAGTATTTT,CASSWTSGSPDTQYF
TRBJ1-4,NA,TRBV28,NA,TGTGCCAGCAGCCTCCGGGATGAAAAACTGTTTTTT,CASSLRDEKLFF
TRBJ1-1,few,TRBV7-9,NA,TGTGCCAGCAGCCTGACAGGAGACACTGAAGCTTTCTTT,CASSLTGDTEAFF
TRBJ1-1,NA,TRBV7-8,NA,TGTGCCAGCAGCTTGAAGGCCCAGAACACTGAAGCTTTCTTT,CASSLKAQNTEAFF
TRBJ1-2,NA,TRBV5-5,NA,TGTGCCAGCAGCTTGGACCCGGGAGGTAACTATGGCTACACCTTC,CASSLDPGGNYGYTF
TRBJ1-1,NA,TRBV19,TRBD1,TGTGCCAGTAGGAAATCCACCGGGACAGGGAACACTGAAGCTTTCTTT,CASRKSTGTGNTEAFF
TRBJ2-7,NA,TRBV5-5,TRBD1,TGTGCCAGCAGCTTATTCTCACGACAGGGGGCCGAGCAGTACTTC,CASSLFSRQGAEQYF
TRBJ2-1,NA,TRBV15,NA,TGTGCCACCAGCAGAGATCCCTCAAGGGGGAATGAGCAGTTCTTC,CATSRDPSRGNEQFF
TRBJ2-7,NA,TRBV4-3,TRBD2,TGCGCCAGCAGCCGCAGACTAGCGGGAGAATCCCATTACGAGCAGTACTTC,CASSRRLAGESHYEQYF
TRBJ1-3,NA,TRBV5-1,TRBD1,TGCGCCAGCAGCTCGGGACAGGGACAGCGCCATGGAAACACCATATATTTT,CASSSGQGQRHGNTIYF
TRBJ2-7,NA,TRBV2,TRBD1,TGTGCCAGCTCACAGGGGGGAGCCCCTCTGGAGCAGTACTTC,CASSQGGAPLEQYF